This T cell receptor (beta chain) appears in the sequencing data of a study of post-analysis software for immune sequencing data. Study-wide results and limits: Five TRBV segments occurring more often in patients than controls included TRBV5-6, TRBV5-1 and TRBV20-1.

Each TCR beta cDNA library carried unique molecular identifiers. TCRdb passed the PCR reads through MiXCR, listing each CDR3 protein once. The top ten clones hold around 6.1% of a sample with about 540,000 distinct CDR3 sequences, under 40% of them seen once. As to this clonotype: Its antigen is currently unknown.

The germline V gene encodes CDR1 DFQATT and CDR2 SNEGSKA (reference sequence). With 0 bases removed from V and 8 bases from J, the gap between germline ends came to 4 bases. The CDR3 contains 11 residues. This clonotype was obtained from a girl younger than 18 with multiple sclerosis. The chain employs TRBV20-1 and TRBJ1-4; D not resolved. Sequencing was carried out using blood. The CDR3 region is CSAREVEKLFF. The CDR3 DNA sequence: TGCAGTGCTAGAGAAGTAGAAAAACTGTTTTTT.